This T cell receptor beta chain derives from a study of shared clonotypes between healthy human individuals. Deep was the level used in running the assay. Sequencing was performed with immunoSEQ multiplex PCR; in TCRdb, only in-frame clones are kept and a portion is missing. Of 1.4 million to 1.5 million clones detected, roughly 95% appear once; the ten largest clones hold over 1%. The clonotype was recovered from a man aged 25-45 years in good health. Specimen: naive CD4+ T cells sorted from blood. Indicated subset: CD45RA+ positively selected.

The CDR3 region has the DNA TGTGCCTGGAGTGGTACACGGGAATATTATGGCTACACCTTC. It codes for CAWSGTREYYGYTF. The rearrangement links TRBV30 to TRBJ1-2; D is unresolved. CDR3 length: 14 residues. V dropped 1 base and J dropped 5 bases, with 14 bases sitting between them. Germline V gene data show CDR1 as GTSNPN and CDR2 as SVGIG (reference sequence).